This T cell receptor (beta chain) appears in the sequencing data of a study of T cells in Graves' hyperthyroidism and ophthalmopathy. General study findings and limits: In blood, most of the thyroid clonotypes expanded above 0.001 were also present.

What was amplified from RNA transcripts were TCR beta CDR3 regions. First-round RT-PCR with HTBI primers amplified the TCR CDR3 region. Each CDR3 protein gets one entry after TCRdb re-called the multiplex PCR reads with MiXCR. This table holds hundreds of thousands of distinct CDR3 sequences, roughly a quarter found once. The V gene's germline CDR1 is ENHRY and CDR2 SYGVKD. The V end was cut by 3 bases, the J end by 4 bases, with 15 bases between. The CDR3 is 15 residues long. In this sample, this clonotype turned up many times. Its antigen is unidentified. This TCR was sampled from a woman in her thirties with Graves' ophthalmopathy. This sequence joins TRBV10-3 and TRBJ1-2, with D possibly being TRBD1 (5 bases). The sample consisted of blood. This chain's CDR3 is CAISDTASGGYGYTF. CDR3 DNA: TGTGCCATCAGTGACACCGCCTCTGGGGGCTATGGCTACACCTTC.